The 24 T cell receptor beta chains reported below all come from one sample, sequenced in a study of blood T cells in healthy people across ages (dated by TCRdb to between 2014 and 2016). The library was built by means of 5' RACE. The sequencer was an Illumina HiSeq 2500. A second PCR of about 7 to 12 cycles was performed with a sample-barcoded 5' primer and a J-beta primer mix. TCRdb applied fastp at Q25 and MiXCR to the public reads, then kept only in-frame beta chains. Duplicate CDR3 protein sequences are folded into a single record with the most common DNA and genes. Recorded for this sample are around 1.5 million distinct CDR3 sequences; approximately 40% of them occurred a single time. Under 8% of the sample lies in the top ten. Sequencing used blood. The receptor set was obtained from a woman in her late teens or twenties in good health.

The genes are TRBV5-4 and TRBJ1-1; 8 nucleotides align to TRBD1. Germline V gene data show CDR1 as SGHNT and CDR2 as YYREEE (reference sequence). The CDR3 loop spans 14 amino acids. Germline trimming cut 4 bases from V and 3 bases from J; bases unmatched to any gene: 5. CDR3 sequence: CASSATGGDTEAFF. CDR3 sequence (DNA): TGTGCCAGCAGCGCAACAGGGGGGGACACTGAAGCTTTCTTT. The whole variable domain, filled in from reference TRBV5-4 and TRBJ1-1, reads ETGVTQSPTHLIKTRGQQVTLRCSSQSGHNTVSWYQQALGQGPQFIFQYYREEENGRGNFPPRFSGLQFPNYSSELNVNALELDDSALYLCASSATGGDTEAFFGQGTRLTVV.

A few counts support this clonotype. The gene calls are TRBV4-1 and TRBJ2-1; D uncertain. V dropped 1 base and J dropped 6 bases, with 10 bases sitting between them. CDR3 length: 14 residues. Germline V gene data show CDR1 as MGHRA and CDR2 as YSYEKL. CDR3 bases: TGCGCCAGCAGCCAAGTTTCGGAAGCCAATGAGCAGTTCTTC. This translates into CASSQVSEANEQFF.

The chain carries TRBV12-3 or TRBV12-4 and TRBJ2-7, with 7 bases lining up with TRBD2. This CDR3 has 15 amino acids. Germline trimming cut 5 bases from V and 7 bases from J; bases unmatched to any gene: 14. CDR3 protein: CASSQRGGVLNEQYF. The CDR3 coding sequence is TGTGCCAGCAGTCAGCGGGGCGGGGTACTAAATGAGCAGTACTTC.

There are a few counts of this clonotype. The chain uses TRBV15 and TRBJ2-5; D perhaps matches TRBD1 (5 bases). Germline values: CDR1 LNHNV, CDR2 YYDKDF (reference sequence). This CDR3 is 16 amino acids long. The V gene lost 0 bases and the J gene lost 2 bases, with 13 bases spanning the gap. CDR3 bases: TGTGCCACCAGCAGAGATAGTGCGAGGACACAAGAGACCCAGTACTTC. Protein product: CATSRDSARTQETQYF. Drawing the rest from reference TRBV15 and TRBJ2-5, the complete variable domain is DAMVIQNPRYQVTQFGKPVTLSCSQTLNHNVMYWYQQKSSQAPKLLFHYYDKDFNNEADTPDNFQSRRPNTSFCFLDIRSPGLGDTAMYLCATSRDSARTQETQYFGPGTRLLVL.

This clonotype was seen more than once but under ten times. The chain combines TRBV30 with TRBJ1-2; no reliable D call. Germline CDR1 reads GTSNPN; CDR2 reads SVGIG (reference sequence). The CDR3 sequence is 11 residues long. V lost 0 bases and J 7 bases, leaving 6 bases between the germline ends. The CDR3 nucleotides read TGTGCCTGGAGTGTGGGGAGTGGCTACACCTTC. Translating gives CAWSVGSGYTF.

This clonotype was seen a handful of times. The chain combines TRBV4-2 with TRBJ2-1, with TRBD2 matching over 14 bases. The CDR3 spans 17 residues. Trimming cost V 0 bases and J 6 bases; bases outside gene matches: 4. CDR1 and CDR2 (germline): LGHNA, YNFKEQ. The CDR3 DNA reads as TGTGCCAGCAGCCAAGATTATGGGACTAGCGGGGGCAATGAGCAGTTCTTC. Translating gives CASSQDYGTSGGNEQFF.

This sequence joins TRBV27 and TRBJ1-6; no clear D. Per the germline V gene, CDR1 is MNHEY and CDR2 is SMNVEV (reference sequence). This CDR3 region has 13 residues. Trimming removed 0 bases from V and 11 bases from J, with 8 bases in between. The CDR3 here is CASSLSLAAPLHF. CDR3 DNA: TGTGCCAGCAGTTTATCCCTAGCGGCACCCCTCCACTTT.

V usage is TRBV6-5 and J usage is TRBJ1-1; 7 nucleotides align to TRBD1. This CDR3 region has 14 residues. From germline, CDR1 is MNHEY and CDR2 SVGAGI. Losses at the gene ends were 5 bases for V and 4 bases for J; bases not matched to a gene: 7. The CDR3 nucleotides are TGTGCCAGCAGTACGCTACAGGGGCCCACTGAAGCTTTCTTT. Amino acid sequence: CASSTLQGPTEAFF.

This clonotype was observed a handful of times. This chain connects TRBV29-1 to TRBJ1-1; 8 bases map to TRBD1. The V and J ends lost 6 bases and 0 bases, in that order; junction bases with no gene match: 3. This CDR3 is 13 amino acids long. Germline V gene lookup returns CDR1 SQVTM and CDR2 ANQGSEA. The CDR3 loop reads CSVFRGLNTEAFF. The CDR3 coding sequence is TGCAGCGTGTTCAGGGGGCTGAACACTGAAGCTTTCTTT.

The genes are TRBV6-1 and TRBJ2-7, with D possibly TRBD2 on 5 matching bases. Germline CDR1 is MNHNS and CDR2 is SASEGT. The CDR3 sequence is 13 residues long. V was trimmed by 2 bases and J by 4 bases, leaving 9 bases between them. The CDR3 nucleotides are TGTGCCAGCAGTGAAATCCGGGGATACGAGCAGTACTTC. Encoded protein: CASSEIRGYEQYF.

This clonotype was seen only a few times. The CDR3 protein is CASSATGTGVYEQFF. CDR3 nucleotide sequence: TGCGCCAGCAGCGCCACCGGGACAGGGGTCTATGAGCAGTTCTTC. The rearrangement uses TRBV5-1 and TRBJ2-1; 10 bases are shared with TRBD1. The ends lost 4 bases at V and 8 bases at J; junction bases unmatched: 9. Looked up from germline, CDR1 is SGHRS and CDR2 is YFSETQ. The CDR3 spans 15 residues.

The chain combines TRBV6-5 with TRBJ1-3; 7 bases line up with TRBD1. This CDR3 is built from 15 residues. Germline values: CDR1 MNHEY, CDR2 SVGAGI. V shed 6 bases, J shed 0 bases, and the junction held 5 bases outside the gene matches. CDR3 protein: CASRPDRASGNTIYF. As DNA, the CDR3 is TGTGCCAGCAGGCCCGACAGGGCCTCTGGAAACACCATATATTTT.

In this sample, this clonotype turned up many times. The rearrangement links TRBV3-1 to TRBJ2-7, with a tentative D call TRBD1 (5 bases). The CDR3 runs to 13 residues. Germline CDR1 reads LGHDT; CDR2 reads YNNKEL (reference sequence). Deletions cut 2 bases from V and 6 bases from J, with 11 bases between. CDR3 in DNA: TGTGCCAGCAGCCAACAGGGCTTGGGCGAGCAGTACTTC. Its protein is CASSQQGLGEQYF.

This rearrangement joins TRBV5-1 to TRBJ2-7; TRBD2 matches 8 bases. Trimming removed 9 bases from V and 5 bases from J; junction bases left unmatched: 22. The CDR3 contains 17 residues. Per germline, CDR1 SGHRS and CDR2 YFSETQ. This CDR3 is CAIPGGIEELIPHEQYF. CDR3 in DNA: TGCGCCATCCCGGGGGGGATTGAGGAGTTGATCCCCCACGAGCAGTACTTC. Supplemented by reference TRBV5-1 and TRBJ2-7, the full variable domain reads KAGVTQTPRYLIKTRGQQVTLSCSPISGHRSVSWYQQTPGQGLQFLFEYFSETQRNKGNFPGRFSGRQFSNSRSEMNVSTLELGDSALYLCAIPGGIEELIPHEQYFGPGTRLTVT.

The V and J genes are TRBV10-3 and TRBJ1-2; 9 positions agree with TRBD1. Germline CDR1 ENHRY, CDR2 SYGVKD. With V trimmed by 5 bases and J by 7 bases, 5 bases remained unmatched. CDR3 length: 13 residues. CDR3 DNA sequence: TGTGCCATCAGTTCCCGGGACAGGGCTGGCTACACCTTC. Protein product: CAISSRDRAGYTF.

V usage is TRBV12-3 or TRBV12-4 and J usage is TRBJ2-1, with a possible D match to TRBD2 (6 bases). The CDR3 consists of 15 residues. The ends were cut back, 3 bases at V and 7 bases at J, with 16 bases in the middle. The chain's CDR3 is CASSFPLTAGNEQFF. The CDR3 coding sequence is TGTGCCAGCAGTTTCCCACTGACGGCGGGGAATGAGCAGTTCTTC.

This clonotype occurred a few times. This chain uses TRBV4-1 with TRBJ1-2; a possible D gene is TRBD1 (5 bases). This CDR3 is 20 amino acids long. Trimming stripped 10 bases from V and 0 bases from J, with 33 bases between. Germline CDR1 and CDR2: MGHRA and YSYEKL. DNA of the CDR3: TGCGCCACCTCAGGGTATTTAACTGGGTCCCGGGATAAAGCTAACTATGGCTACACCTTC. Translating gives CATSGYLTGSRDKANYGYTF.

The chain has TRBV10-1 and TRBJ2-5; no clear D gene. The DNA end lines up better with TRBJ2-7; the J call may be wrong. The CDR3 loop spans 12 amino acids. Germline-derived CDR1 and CDR2 are WNHNN and SYGVQD (reference sequence). CDR3: CASSESIGEQYF. CDR3 coding DNA: TGCGCCAGCAGTGAGTCGATAGGCGAGCAGTACTTC.

The chain carries TRBV6-1 and TRBJ1-5; D not certain. The V and J ends lost 2 bases and 3 bases respectively, with 11 bases between them. From germline, CDR1 is MNHNS and CDR2 SASEGT. The CDR3 contains 15 residues. CDR3 amino acids: CASSESVSLNQPQHF. CDR3 coding DNA: TGTGCCAGCAGTGAATCGGTCAGCCTCAATCAGCCCCAGCATTTT.

The rearrangement links TRBV29-1 to TRBJ2-6, with a weak D call TRBD2 (6 bases). The germline gives CDR1 SQVTM, CDR2 ANQGSEA. V lost 4 bases and J 2 bases, leaving 18 bases between the germline ends. The CDR3 contains 17 residues. The DNA of the CDR3 is TGCAGCGTTGGCCCGGCAGGGACTTTCCCTGGGGCCAACGTCCTGACTTTC. It translates to CSVGPAGTFPGANVLTF.

In its sample, this clonotype was seen once. The chain links TRBV18 to TRBJ2-1; no clear D gene. Trimming took 3 bases from V and 8 from J, leaving 20 bases between them. The CDR3 runs 16 residues. Germline V lookup: CDR1 KGHSH, CDR2 LQKENI. CDR3 DNA sequence: TGTGCCAGCTCACCTTTTGACACCCTGAGAAACGATGAGCAGTTCTTC. This codes for CASSPFDTLRNDEQFF.

V and J are TRBV20-1 and TRBJ2-3, with D unresolved. Per the germline V gene, CDR1 is DFQATT and CDR2 is SNEGSKA (reference sequence). The germline V and J ends were trimmed by 5 bases and 9 bases, with 12 bases remaining between them. CDR3 length: 11 residues. CDR3 sequence: CSAVAMKTQYF. The CDR3 coding sequence is TGCAGTGCTGTGGCGATGAAGACGCAGTATTTT.

V gene TRBV7-2 combines with J gene TRBJ2-7; TRBD2 matches 14 bases. CDR3 length: 16 residues. Germline V gene data show CDR1 as SGHTA and CDR2 as FQGNSA. With V trimmed by 2 bases and J by 5 bases, 5 bases remained unmatched. CDR3 coding DNA: TGTGCCAGCAGCTTATCGGGGACTAGCGGGAGCAACGAGCAGTACTTC. As protein: CASSLSGTSGSNEQYF.

The rearrangement uses TRBV2 and TRBJ1-2, with a weak D call TRBD1 (6 bases). The CDR3 is 13 amino acids. Germline V gene lookup returns CDR1 SNHLY and CDR2 FYNNEI. The V end was cut by 6 bases, the J end by 7 bases, with 15 bases between. The CDR3 is CASRIGDRSGYTF. The CDR3 bases are TGTGCCAGCAGAATAGGAGACAGGTCTGGCTACACCTTC. The variable domain in full, completed from reference TRBV2 and TRBJ1-2, reads EPEVTQTPSHQVTQMGQEVILRCVPISNHLYFYWYRQILGQKVEFLVSFYNNEISEKSEIFDDQFSVERPDGSNFTLKIRSTKLEDSAMYFCASRIGDRSGYTFGSGTRLTVV.